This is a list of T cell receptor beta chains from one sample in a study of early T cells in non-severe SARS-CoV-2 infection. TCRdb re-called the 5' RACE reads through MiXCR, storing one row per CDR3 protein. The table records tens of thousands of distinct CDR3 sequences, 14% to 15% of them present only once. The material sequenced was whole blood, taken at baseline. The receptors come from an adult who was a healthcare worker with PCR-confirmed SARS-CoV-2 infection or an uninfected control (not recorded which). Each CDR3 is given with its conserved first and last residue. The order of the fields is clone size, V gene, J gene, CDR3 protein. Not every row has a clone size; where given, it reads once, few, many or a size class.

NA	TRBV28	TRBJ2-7	CASSLSGGFYEQYF
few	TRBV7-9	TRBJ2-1	CASSLMGSDNEQFF
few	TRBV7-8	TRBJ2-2	CASTLLWSQGDTGELFF
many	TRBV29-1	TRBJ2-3	CSVEPGGFGSDTQYF
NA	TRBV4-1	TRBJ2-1	CASSRGTEQFF
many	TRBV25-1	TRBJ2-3	CASTRIGTDTQYF
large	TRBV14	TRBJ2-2	CASSQDGRDYTGELFF
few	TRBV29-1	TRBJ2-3	CSAQGQPQSTDTQYF
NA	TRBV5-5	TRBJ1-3	CASSAQLYSGNTIYF
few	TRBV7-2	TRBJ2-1	CASSGRVGHEQFF
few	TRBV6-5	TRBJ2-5	CASSYPLGETQYF
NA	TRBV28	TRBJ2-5	CASGRTGTGGQETQYF
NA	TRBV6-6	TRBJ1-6	CASSYSSGEARSPLHF
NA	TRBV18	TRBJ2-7	CASSPGQGPYEQYF
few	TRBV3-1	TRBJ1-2	CASRDLGYGYTF
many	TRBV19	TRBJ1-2	CASSHVDSGLFHYGYTF
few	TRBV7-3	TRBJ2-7	CASSFGQSYEQYF
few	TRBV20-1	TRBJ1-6	CSAKGSGSHNSPLHF
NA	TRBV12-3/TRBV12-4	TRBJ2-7	CASSFRAYEQYF
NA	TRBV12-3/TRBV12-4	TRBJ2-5	CASSPSLAGVETQYF
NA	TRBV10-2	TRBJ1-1	CASSPATGLNTEAFF
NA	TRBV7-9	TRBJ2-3	CAGRQGEADTQYF
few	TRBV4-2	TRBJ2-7	CASSQEGLSYEQYF
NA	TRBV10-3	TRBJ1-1	CAISESEQVAFF
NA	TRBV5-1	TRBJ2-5	CASTGQNLQETQYF
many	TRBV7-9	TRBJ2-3	CASSLEFPRHTQYF
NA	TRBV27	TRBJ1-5	CASLLIGNQPQHF